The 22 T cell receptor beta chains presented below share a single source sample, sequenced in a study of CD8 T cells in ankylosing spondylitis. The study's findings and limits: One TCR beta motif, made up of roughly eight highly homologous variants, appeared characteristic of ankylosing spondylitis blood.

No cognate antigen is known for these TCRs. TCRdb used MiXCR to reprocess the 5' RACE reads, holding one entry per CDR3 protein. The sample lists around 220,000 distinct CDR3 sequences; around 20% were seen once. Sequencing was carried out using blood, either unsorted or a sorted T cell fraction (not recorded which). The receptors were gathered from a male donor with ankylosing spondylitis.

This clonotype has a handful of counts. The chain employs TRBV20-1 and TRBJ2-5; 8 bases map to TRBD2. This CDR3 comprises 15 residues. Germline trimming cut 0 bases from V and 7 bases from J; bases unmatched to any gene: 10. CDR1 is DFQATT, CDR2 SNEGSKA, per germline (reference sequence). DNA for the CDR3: TGCAGTGCTAGAGATCTATCGGCGGGGGGTACGACCCAGTACTTC. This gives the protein CSARDLSAGGTTQYF.

The CDR3, as DNA: TGTGCCAGCAGTTCTAGCGGGAGCATGGACAATGAGCAGTTCTTC. Residues: CASSSSGSMDNEQFF. V is TRBV28 and J is TRBJ2-1, with 10 bases fitting TRBD2. Germline loops: CDR1 MDHEN, CDR2 SYDVKM. The CDR3 loop spans 15 amino acids. V lost 4 bases to trimming and J lost 5 bases; unmatched junction nucleotides: 5.

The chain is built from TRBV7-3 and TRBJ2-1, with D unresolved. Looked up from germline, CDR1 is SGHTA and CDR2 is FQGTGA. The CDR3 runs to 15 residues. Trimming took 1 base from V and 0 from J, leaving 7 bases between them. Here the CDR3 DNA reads TGTGCCAGCAGCTTAATGGCTTACTCCTACAATGAGCAGTTCTTC. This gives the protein CASSLMAYSYNEQFF.

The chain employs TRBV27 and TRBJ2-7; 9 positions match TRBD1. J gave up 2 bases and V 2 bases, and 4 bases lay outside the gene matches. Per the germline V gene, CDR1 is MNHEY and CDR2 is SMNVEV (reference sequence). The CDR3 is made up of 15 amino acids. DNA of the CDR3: TGTGCCAGCAGTTTAGACCGGGACAGGGCCTACGAGCAGTACTTC. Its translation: CASSLDRDRAYEQYF.

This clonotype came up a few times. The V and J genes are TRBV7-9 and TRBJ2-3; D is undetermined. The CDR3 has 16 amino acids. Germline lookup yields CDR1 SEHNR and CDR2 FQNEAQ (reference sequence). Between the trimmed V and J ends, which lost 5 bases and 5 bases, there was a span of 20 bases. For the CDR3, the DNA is TGTGCCAGCAGCCCCTCCCTGGACGCGATGGGAGATACGCAGTATTTT. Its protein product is CASSPSLDAMGDTQYF.

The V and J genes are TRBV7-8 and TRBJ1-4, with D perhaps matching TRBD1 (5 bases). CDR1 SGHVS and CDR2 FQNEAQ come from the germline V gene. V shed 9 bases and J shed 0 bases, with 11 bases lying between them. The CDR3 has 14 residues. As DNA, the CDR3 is TGTGCCAGTCGACAGTCTGCAACTAATGAAAAACTGTTTTTT. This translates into CASRQSATNEKLFF.

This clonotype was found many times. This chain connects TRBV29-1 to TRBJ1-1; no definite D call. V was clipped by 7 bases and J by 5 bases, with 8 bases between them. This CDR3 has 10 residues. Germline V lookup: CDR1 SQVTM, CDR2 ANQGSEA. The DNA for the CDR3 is TGCAGCGCTGCCGGGACTGAAGCTTTCTTT. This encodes CSAAGTEAFF.

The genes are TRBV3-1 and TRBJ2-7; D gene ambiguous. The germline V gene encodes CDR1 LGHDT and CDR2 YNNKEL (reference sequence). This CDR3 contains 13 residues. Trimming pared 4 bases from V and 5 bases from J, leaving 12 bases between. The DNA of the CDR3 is TGTGCCAGCAGCCCCACTCTCTGGGACGAGCAGTACTTC. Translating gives CASSPTLWDEQYF.

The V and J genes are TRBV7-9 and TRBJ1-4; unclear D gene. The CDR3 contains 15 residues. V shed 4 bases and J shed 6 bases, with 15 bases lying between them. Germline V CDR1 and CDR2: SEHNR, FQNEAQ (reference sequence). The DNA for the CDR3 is TGTGCCAGCAGCTCCGGAGGTGGCACAGATGAAAAACTGTTTTTT. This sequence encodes CASSSGGGTDEKLFF.

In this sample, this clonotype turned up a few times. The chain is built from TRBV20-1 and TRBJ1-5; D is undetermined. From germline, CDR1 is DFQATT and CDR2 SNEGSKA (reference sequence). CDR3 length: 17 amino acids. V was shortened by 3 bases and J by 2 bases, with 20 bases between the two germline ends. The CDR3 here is CSASLRLQPWGNQPQHF. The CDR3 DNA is TGCAGTGCTAGCCTCCGCCTACAGCCGTGGGGCAATCAGCCCCAGCATTTT.

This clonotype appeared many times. This CDR3 reads CASTPGGSGELFF. The CDR3 bases are TGTGCCAGCACCCCGGGGGGGAGCGGGGAGCTGTTTTTT. The chain couples TRBV12-3 or TRBV12-4 to TRBJ2-2; 8 nucleotides line up with TRBD2. V lost 7 bases, J lost 7 bases, and 5 bases stayed unmatched. CDR3 size: 13 residues.

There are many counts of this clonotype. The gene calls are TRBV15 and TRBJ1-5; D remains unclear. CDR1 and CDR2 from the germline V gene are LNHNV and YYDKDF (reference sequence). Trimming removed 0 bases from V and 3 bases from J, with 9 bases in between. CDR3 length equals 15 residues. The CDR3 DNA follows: TGTGCCACCAGCAGAGATGGCGGCCTCAATCAGCCCCAGCATTTT. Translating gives CATSRDGGLNQPQHF.

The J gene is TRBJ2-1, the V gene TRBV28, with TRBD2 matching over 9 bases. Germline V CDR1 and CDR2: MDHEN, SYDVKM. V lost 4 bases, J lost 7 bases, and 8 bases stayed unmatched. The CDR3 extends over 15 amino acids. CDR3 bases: TGTGCCAGCAGTTCTCCTAGCGGGAAGTTAAATGAGCAGTTCTTC. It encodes CASSSPSGKLNEQFF.

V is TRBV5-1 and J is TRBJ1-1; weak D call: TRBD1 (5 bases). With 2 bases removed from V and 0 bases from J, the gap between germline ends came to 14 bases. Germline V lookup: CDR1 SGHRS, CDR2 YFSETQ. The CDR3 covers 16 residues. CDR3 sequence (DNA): TGCGCCAGCAGCTTACCGGGGCCACGCATGAACACTGAAGCTTTCTTT. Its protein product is CASSLPGPRMNTEAFF.

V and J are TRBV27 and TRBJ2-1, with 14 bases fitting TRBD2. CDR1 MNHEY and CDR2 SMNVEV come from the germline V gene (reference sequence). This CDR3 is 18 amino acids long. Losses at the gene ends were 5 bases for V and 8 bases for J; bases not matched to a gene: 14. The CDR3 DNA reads TGTGCCAGCAGTCCCCAAACCGGGACTAGCGGGAGCTATCATGAGCAGTTCTTC. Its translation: CASSPQTGTSGSYHEQFF.

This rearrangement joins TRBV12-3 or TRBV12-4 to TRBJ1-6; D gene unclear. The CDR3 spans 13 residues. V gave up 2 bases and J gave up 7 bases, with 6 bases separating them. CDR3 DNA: TGTGCCAGCAGTTTATCGGTGAATTCACCCCTCCACTTT. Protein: CASSLSVNSPLHF.

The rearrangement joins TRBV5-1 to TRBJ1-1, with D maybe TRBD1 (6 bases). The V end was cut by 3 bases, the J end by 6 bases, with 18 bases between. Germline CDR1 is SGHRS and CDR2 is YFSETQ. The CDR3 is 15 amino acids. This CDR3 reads CASSSEQGIAAEAFF. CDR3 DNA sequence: TGCGCCAGCAGCTCCGAACAGGGAATAGCGGCTGAAGCTTTCTTT.

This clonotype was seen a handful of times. The CDR3 DNA sequence: TGTGCCAGCAGCGCAACAGGGGGCGGGATATTTAATGAAAAACTGTTTTTT. Translation gives CASSATGGGIFNEKLFF. The V gene is TRBV7-9, the J gene TRBJ1-4; 9 positions agree with TRBD1. The germline gives CDR1 SEHNR, CDR2 FQNEAQ (reference sequence). Trimming took 5 bases from V and 4 from J; bases not matched to a gene: 11. The CDR3 has 17 residues.

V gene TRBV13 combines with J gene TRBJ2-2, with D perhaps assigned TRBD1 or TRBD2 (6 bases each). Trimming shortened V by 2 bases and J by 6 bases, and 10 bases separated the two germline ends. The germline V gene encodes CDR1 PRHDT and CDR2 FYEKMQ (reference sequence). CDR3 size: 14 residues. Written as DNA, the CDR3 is TGTGCCAGCAGCTTATCGGGGGCAGCCGGGGAGCTGTTTTTT. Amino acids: CASSLSGAAGELFF.

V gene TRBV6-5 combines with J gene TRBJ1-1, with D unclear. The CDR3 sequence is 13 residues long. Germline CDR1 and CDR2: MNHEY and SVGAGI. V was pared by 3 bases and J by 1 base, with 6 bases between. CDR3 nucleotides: TGTGCCAGCAGTTATTTCGGGAACACTGAAGCTTTCTTT. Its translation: CASSYFGNTEAFF.

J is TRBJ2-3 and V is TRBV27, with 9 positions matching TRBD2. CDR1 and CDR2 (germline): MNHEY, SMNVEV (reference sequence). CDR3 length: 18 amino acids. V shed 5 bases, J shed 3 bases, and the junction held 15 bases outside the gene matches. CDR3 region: CASSVVPSGADVTDTQYF. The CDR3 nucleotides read TGTGCCAGCAGTGTGGTTCCTAGCGGGGCTGATGTGACAGATACGCAGTATTTT.

CDR3 loop: CASSSNFGGMNTEAFF. The CDR3 nucleotides read TGCGCCAGCAGCTCTAATTTCGGGGGCATGAACACTGAAGCTTTCTTT. The chain couples TRBV5-1 to TRBJ1-1; possible D gene TRBD1, 6 bases. V lost 3 bases and J 0 bases, leaving 15 bases between the germline ends. The CDR3 is 16 residues long. Germline lookup yields CDR1 SGHRS and CDR2 YFSETQ.